What follows is one T cell receptor (beta chain) and its context. Measured with immunoSEQ multiplex PCR; TCRdb has only the in-frame clones, and not every one. Counted here are roughly 2,300,000 clones, just under 95% occurring once; the ten biggest clones make up 0.37%. CDR1 is MNHEY and CDR2 is SVGAGI in the germline V gene. J lost 12 bases, V lost 6 bases, and 12 bases had no gene match. There are 14 residues in the CDR3. These data belong to a study of shared clonotypes between healthy human individuals. The rearrangement joins TRBV6-5 to TRBJ1-4; 8 bases line up with TRBD1. This TCR was recovered from a man aged 18 to 29 in good health. Some clones in this sample may be carry-over from other donors' samples. Material: naive CD4+ T cells from PBMCs. Specified subset: CD45RA+ positively selected. This CDR3 is CASRRTGGVGELFF. Here the CDR3 DNA reads TGTGCCAGCAGACGAACAGGGGGAGTAGGTGAACTGTTTTTT.